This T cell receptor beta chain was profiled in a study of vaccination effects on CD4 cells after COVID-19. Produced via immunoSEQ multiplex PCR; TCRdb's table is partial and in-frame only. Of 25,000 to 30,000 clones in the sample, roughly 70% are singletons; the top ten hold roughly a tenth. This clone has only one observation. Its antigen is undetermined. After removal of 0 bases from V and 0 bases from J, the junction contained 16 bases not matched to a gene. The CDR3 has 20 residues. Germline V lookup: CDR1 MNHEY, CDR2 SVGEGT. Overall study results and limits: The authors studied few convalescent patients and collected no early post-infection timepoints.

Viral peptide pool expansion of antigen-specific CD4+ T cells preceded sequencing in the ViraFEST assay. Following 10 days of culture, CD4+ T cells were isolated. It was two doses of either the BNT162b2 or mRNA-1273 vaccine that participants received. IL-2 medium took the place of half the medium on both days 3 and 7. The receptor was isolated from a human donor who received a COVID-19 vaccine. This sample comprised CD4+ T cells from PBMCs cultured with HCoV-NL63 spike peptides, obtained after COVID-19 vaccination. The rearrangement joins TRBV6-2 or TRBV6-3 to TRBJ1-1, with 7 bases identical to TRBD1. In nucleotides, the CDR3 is TGTGCCAGCAGTTACTCGTTCATCCCGAATCAGGGACAGATGAACACTGAAGCTTTCTTT. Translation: CASSYSFIPNQGQMNTEAFF.